The present entry profiles one T cell receptor beta chain with its context. This record comes from a study of control samples from healthy donors and cancer patients. Method: immunoSEQ multiplex PCR; TCRdb's copy keeps in-frame clones and lacks some. The repertoire consists of around 150,000 clones, with about nine tenths occurring once and the leading ten covering over 4.5%. The sequenced sample consisted of blood. The clonotype comes from a man aged 25 to 40 in good health.

The CDR3 spells CASSGLGGTYEQYF. For the CDR3, the DNA is TGTGCCAGCAGCGGACTAGGCGGAACCTACGAGCAGTACTTC. The rearrangement joins TRBV11-2 to TRBJ2-7; 7 bases fit TRBD2. This CDR3 comprises 14 residues. V was pared by 5 bases and J by 2 bases, with 6 bases of the junction left unmatched. Germline CDR1 SGHAT, CDR2 FQNNGV.